This TCR beta chain was profiled in a study of cytomegalovirus exposure and HLA in healthy donors. Turning to the study itself: For the 300 to 450 genotyped donors, over 80% fell within the Caucasian-associated ancestry cluster.

Germline V gives CDR1 MNHEY, CDR2 SVGAGI. The V gene lost 6 bases and the J gene lost 4 bases, with 16 bases spanning the gap. This CDR3 has 14 residues. The sample holds a few counts of this clone. Its matching antigen is unknown. The PCR contained 60 Vbeta and 13 Jbeta primers. Sequencing used immunoSEQ multiplex PCR; TCRdb keeps in-frame clones, though not all of them. The data hold about 180,000 clones, with just under 80% observed a single time. General study findings and limits: In terms of immune exposure information, only CMV serostatus was available. Presence/absence analyses rested on an assumption that sequencing depth was roughly uniform across donors. Most subjects had HLA-A and HLA-B alleles reportedly predicted accurately by TCR beta sequences.

The source of this sequence is a woman under 40 in good health and CMV-seronegative. V and J are TRBV6-5 and TRBJ2-7, with a possible D match to TRBD1 (6 bases). Sequencing was carried out using PBMCs. Here the CDR3 reads CASRRRGQKYEQYF. The CDR3 bases are TGTGCCAGCAGACGTCGTGGACAGAAGTACGAGCAGTACTTC.